The 25 T cell receptor beta chains below all came from one sample that was sequenced in a study of T cell responses to AZD1222 COVID-19 vaccine. Assay: immunoSEQ multiplex PCR; the TCRdb copy retains only in-frame clones and omits some. The top ten clones hold approximately 5.4% of a sample with more than 120,000 clones, just over 90% of them seen once. Sequencing used peripheral blood, obtained on day 0 of AZD1222 vaccination. These receptors all come from an adult in good health.

The V and J genes are TRBV12-3 or TRBV12-4 and TRBJ2-5; TRBD1 might be the D (6 bases). Trimming pared 6 bases from V and 3 bases from J, leaving 11 bases between. CDR3 length: 13 amino acids. The CDR3 loop reads CASSSGHEETQYF. The CDR3 DNA is TGTGCCAGCAGCTCGGGACACGAAGAGACCCAGTACTTC.

V usage is TRBV18 and J usage is TRBJ2-3; a weak D match, TRBD2 (5 bases). With 0 bases removed from V and 2 bases from J, the gap between germline ends came to 15 bases. The CDR3 is 17 residues long. Germline V lookup: CDR1 KGHSH, CDR2 LQKENI. In DNA, the CDR3 is TGTGCCAGCTCACCACCGGCAGGACTTCGATCCACAGATACGCAGTATTTT. Amino acids: CASSPPAGLRSTDTQYF.

The chain recombines TRBV6-5 with TRBJ1-3; D gene ambiguous. Trimming cost V 6 bases and J 2 bases, with 8 bases left between them. The CDR3 covers 13 residues. The V gene's germline CDR1 is MNHEY and CDR2 SVGAGI. The CDR3 DNA is TGTGCCAGCAGGCCCAGTGCTGGAAACACCATATATTTT. Translating gives CASRPSAGNTIYF.

The V call is TRBV6-2 or TRBV6-3, the J call TRBJ2-7; D call uncertain. The CDR3 loop spans 12 amino acids. CDR1 and CDR2 (germline): MNHEY, SVGEGT. V was cut by 2 bases and J by 0 bases, with 2 bases left in between. CDR3 coding DNA: TGTGCCAGCAGTTACCACTCCTACGAGCAGTACTTC. Translating it yields CASSYHSYEQYF.

By frequency in the sample, this clone is large. This chain links TRBV7-9 with TRBJ1-1; 8 bases agree with TRBD1. V lost 4 bases, J lost 1 base, and 2 bases stayed unmatched. The CDR3 runs 14 residues. The germline V gene encodes CDR1 SEHNR and CDR2 FQNEAQ (reference sequence). The CDR3 DNA sequence: TGTGCCAGCAGCTCAGGGGGCTGGAACACTGAAGCTTTCTTT. Its translation: CASSSGGWNTEAFF.

The chain employs TRBV5-1 and TRBJ2-7; D is uncertain. Trimming shortened V by 0 bases and J by 1 base, and 5 bases separated the two germline ends. The CDR3 sequence is 13 residues long. CDR1 and CDR2 from the germline V gene are SGHRS and YFSETQ. The DNA of the CDR3 is TGCGCCAGCAGCTTGGAATGGTCCTACGAGCAGTACTTC. This gives the protein CASSLEWSYEQYF. Full variable domain (missing parts from reference TRBV5-1 and TRBJ2-7): KAGVTQTPRYLIKTRGQQVTLSCSPISGHRSVSWYQQTPGQGLQFLFEYFSETQRNKGNFPGRFSGRQFSNSRSEMNVSTLELGDSALYLCASSLEWSYEQYFGPGTRLTVT.

The chain joins TRBV6-2 or TRBV6-3 to TRBJ2-1; D is possibly TRBD2 (6 bases). Germline V lookup: CDR1 MNHEY, CDR2 SVGEGT. Deletions cut 2 bases from V and 8 bases from J, with 13 bases between. CDR3 length: 14 residues. In DNA, the CDR3 is TGTGCCAGCAGTTACGCCACTAGCTGGGATGAGCAGTTCTTC. It is translated as CASSYATSWDEQFF.

The rearrangement links TRBV4-3 to TRBJ2-3, with TRBD1 matching 8 bases. The CDR3 has 15 amino acids. After removal of 1 base from V and 4 bases from J, the junction contained 4 bases not matched to a gene. The germline gives CDR1 LGHNA, CDR2 YSLEER. Here the CDR3 DNA reads TGCGCCAGCAGCCAAGGGGGACAGGCCCCAGATACGCAGTATTTT. This translates into CASSQGGQAPDTQYF.

As regards this clone: Other DNA sequences in the same sample also yield this CDR3. J is TRBJ1-1 and V is TRBV18; 9 bases fit TRBD1. Germline V CDR1 and CDR2: KGHSH, LQKENI. This CDR3 has 14 residues. V was clipped by 3 bases and J by 4 bases; unmatched bases: 3. The CDR3: CASSPGQGSTEAFF. As DNA, the CDR3 is TGTGCCAGCTCACCGGGACAGGGTTCCACTGAAGCTTTCTTT.

As for this clone: Other DNA sequences in this specimen translate into the identical CDR3. The rearrangement joins TRBV18 to TRBJ1-5; D remains ambiguous. Trimming stripped 3 bases from V and 7 bases from J, with 7 bases between. CDR1 and CDR2 from the germline V gene are KGHSH and LQKENI. The CDR3 extends over 12 amino acids. Here the CDR3 DNA reads TGTGCCAGCTCACCGGCGGGACAGCCCCAGCATTTT. Translated, it gives CASSPAGQPQHF.

V and J are TRBV4-2 and TRBJ1-2; D might be TRBD1 (5 bases). Germline values: CDR1 LGHNA, CDR2 YNFKEQ. This CDR3 region has 13 residues. The germline V and J ends were trimmed by 3 bases and 3 bases, with 8 bases remaining between them. Here the CDR3 DNA reads TGTGCCAGCAGCCAGGGGGGTTACTATGGCTACACCTTC. Its protein product is CASSQGGYYGYTF.

This clone was seen only a few times. The gene calls are TRBV25-1 and TRBJ2-1; TRBD1 might be the D (6 bases). Germline CDR1 is MGHDK and CDR2 is SYGVNS. The V and J ends lost 5 bases and 6 bases respectively, with 14 bases between them. CDR3 size: 14 residues. The CDR3, as DNA: TGTGCCAGCAGTCTACAGGGTCCCGCCAATGAGCAGTTCTTC. Protein sequence: CASSLQGPANEQFF.

The chain combines TRBV12-5 with TRBJ2-7; TRBD2 matches at 13 bases. V dropped 2 bases and J dropped 4; count of bases not matched to a gene: 8. This CDR3 region has 17 residues. CDR1 LGHNT and CDR2 FRNRAP come from the germline V gene. The CDR3 DNA reads TGTGCTAGTGGTTTGCCCGATAGGACTAGCGGGAGATACGAGCAGTACTTC. Its protein product is CASGLPDRTSGRYEQYF. The entire variable domain, with the rest obtained from reference TRBV12-5 and TRBJ2-7, is as follows: DARVTQTPRHKVTEMGQEVTMRCQPILGHNTVFWYRQTMMQGLELLAYFRNRAPLDDSGMPKDRFSAEMPDATLATLKIQPSEPRDSAVYFCASGLPDRTSGRYEQYFGPGTRLTVT.

CDR3 coding DNA: TGTGCCAGCAGCTTGGGGGCTAGGACAGGGATCCTCATACAAGAGACCCAGTACTTC. Encoded protein: CASSLGARTGILIQETQYF. The rearrangement uses TRBV5-6 and TRBJ2-5; the match to TRBD1 covers 8 bases. The germline V gene encodes CDR1 SGHDT and CDR2 YYEEEE. The CDR3 length is 19 residues. Losses at the gene ends were 0 bases for V and 2 bases for J; bases not matched to a gene: 15.

A word on this clone: This sample also contains other DNA sequences that code for the same CDR3. The V and J genes are TRBV9 and TRBJ2-2, with unresolved D. V lost 0 bases and J lost 5, with 5 bases in between. The CDR3 has 13 residues. Germline CDR1 SGDLS, CDR2 YYNGEE. CDR3 amino acids: CASSVGGTGELFF. In DNA form, the CDR3 reads TGTGCCAGCAGCGTAGGTGGGACCGGGGAGCTGTTTTTT.

The chain employs TRBV6-4 and TRBJ2-7; 10 bases are a match to TRBD2. The CDR3 is 16 residues long. Germline V gives CDR1 MRHNA, CDR2 SNTAGT. Germline trimming cut 6 bases from V and 0 bases from J; bases unmatched to any gene: 8. The CDR3 sequence is CASSRWTSGRSYEQYF. The CDR3 DNA reads as TGTGCCAGCAGCCGTTGGACTAGCGGTCGCTCCTACGAGCAGTACTTC.

The genes are TRBV5-5 and TRBJ1-1; TRBD1 might be the D (6 bases). This CDR3 has 15 residues. V lost 4 bases and J 0 bases, leaving 13 bases between the germline ends. The germline V gene encodes CDR1 SGHKS and CDR2 YYEKEE (reference sequence). CDR3 nucleotides: TGTGCCAGCAGCCTTACGACAGGAATGAACACTGAAGCTTTCTTT. It encodes CASSLTTGMNTEAFF.

This chain connects TRBV7-2 to TRBJ1-1, with a tentative D call TRBD1 (6 bases). Germline V gene sequence: CDR1 SGHTA, CDR2 FQGNSA. CDR3 length equals 14 residues. Between the trimmed V and J ends, which lost 6 bases and 0 bases, there was a span of 11 bases. CDR3 region: CASRPGAMNTEAFF. The CDR3 DNA follows: TGTGCCAGCAGGCCAGGGGCGATGAACACTGAAGCTTTCTTT.

The gene calls are TRBV7-2 and TRBJ2-6, with 8 bases matching TRBD1. Trimming took 5 bases from V and 0 from J; bases not matched to a gene: 9. CDR1 and CDR2 (germline): SGHTA, FQGNSA. The CDR3 covers 18 residues. CDR3 loop: CASSRWTGRISGANVLTF. The DNA for the CDR3 is TGTGCCAGCAGCCGTTGGACAGGGAGGATCTCTGGGGCCAACGTCCTGACTTTC. The full variable domain, rest sourced from reference TRBV7-2 and TRBJ2-6, is GAGVSQSPSNKVTEKGKDVELRCDPISGHTALYWYRQSLGQGLEFLIYFQGNSAPDKSGLPSDRFSAERTGGSVSTLTIQRTQQEDSAVYLCASSRWTGRISGANVLTFGAGSRLTVL.

V gene TRBV12-3 or TRBV12-4 combines with J gene TRBJ1-1; D gene ambiguous. The length of the CDR3 is 11 residues. Trimming stripped 7 bases from V and 3 bases from J, with 6 bases between. In nucleotides, the CDR3 is TGTGCCAGCATGGGTTACACTGAAGCTTTCTTT. This translates into CASMGYTEAFF.

The V gene is TRBV12-3 or TRBV12-4, the J gene TRBJ2-7; no reliable D call. V dropped 3 bases and J dropped 6 bases, with 12 bases sitting between them. The CDR3 contains 13 residues. In DNA form, the CDR3 reads TGTGCCAGCAGTTTTATCGTGGGGTCCGAGCAGTACTTC. Its protein is CASSFIVGSEQYF.

This clone was counted a few times. This chain connects TRBV5-6 to TRBJ2-7; D not certain. CDR1 and CDR2 from the germline V gene are SGHDT and YYEEEE. CDR3 size: 12 residues. Trimming stripped 0 bases from V and 2 bases from J, with 3 bases between. CDR3 residues: CASSLGTYEQYF. The CDR3 DNA reads as TGTGCCAGCAGCTTGGGGACCTACGAGCAGTACTTC.

The rearrangement links TRBV6-5 to TRBJ1-2; D not resolved. The germline V gene encodes CDR1 MNHEY and CDR2 SVGAGI. There are 13 residues in the CDR3. V was clipped by 6 bases and J by 2 bases, with 10 bases between them. CDR3 in amino acids: CASRDTANYGYTF. CDR3 DNA sequence: TGTGCCAGCAGGGATACAGCCAACTATGGCTACACCTTC.

In this sample, this clone turned up a few times. The gene calls are TRBV5-4 and TRBJ1-1; D gene ambiguous. Germline CDR1 SGHNT, CDR2 YYREEE (reference sequence). The V end lost 0 bases, the J end lost 4 bases, and 7 bases lay between the germline ends. The CDR3 is 13 residues long. The CDR3 sequence is CASSLGDRTEAFF. DNA for the CDR3: TGTGCCAGCAGCTTGGGGGATCGCACTGAAGCTTTCTTT.

CDR3 nucleotides: TGTGCCAGCAGCTCTAGACTAGCGGGGGCGCCATCGTCGCCCCAGTACTTC. This gives the protein CASSSRLAGAPSSPQYF. This chain joins TRBV7-2 and TRBJ2-5; 12 bases agree with TRBD2. V was pared by 4 bases and J by 9 bases, with 15 bases of the junction left unmatched. CDR3 length: 17 amino acids. Germline V lookup: CDR1 SGHTA, CDR2 FQGNSA.